A single sample gave rise to the 2 T cell receptor beta chains below, sequenced in a study of graft-versus-host responses after intestinal transplantation. For these TCRs, the target antigens are not known. The method was immunoSEQ multiplex PCR; TCRdb's version includes in-frame clones alone and lacks a portion of them. The sample contains about 39,000 clones, about 96% of which appear only once. The source was unstimulated CD8+ T cells sorted from spleen or lymph node cells, collected before transplant. The receptors were gathered from a human donor who was the organ donor for an intestinal transplant.

The V gene is TRBV4-1, the J gene TRBJ1-1; 7 nucleotides align to TRBD1. V gave up 1 base and J gave up 3 bases; unmatched junction bases: 5. CDR1 is MGHRA, CDR2 YSYEKL, per germline. This CDR3 is built from 15 residues. CDR3 coding DNA: TGCGCCAGCAGCCAAGGGACAGGCTCCGACACTGAAGCTTTCTTT. Its protein product is CASSQGTGSDTEAFF.

The chain is built from TRBV7-2 and TRBJ2-7; 11 bases align to TRBD2. J gave up 6 bases and V 1 base, and 14 bases lay outside the gene matches. This CDR3 spans 18 amino acids. Germline V gene data show CDR1 as SGHTA and CDR2 as FQGNSA. The CDR3 here is CASSLEGSGGAKEFEQYF. The DNA for the CDR3 is TGTGCCAGCAGCTTAGAAGGTAGCGGGGGGGCCAAGGAGTTCGAGCAGTACTTC.